This TCR beta chain was documented in a study of OX40 agonist ivuxolimab in advanced cancers. The data were produced by immunoSEQ multiplex PCR, yet TCRdb's version contains in-frame clones alone and is incomplete. The sample yields 60,000 to 75,000 clones, around 86% seen once. CDR3 length: 17 amino acids. In the case of this clone: What it binds is unknown.

The study's findings and limits: The work left the antigen specificity of expanded peripheral T cells undetermined.

V gene TRBV21-1 combines with J gene TRBJ1-3; the D call TRBD1 from the table was never checked on the DNA. TRBV21-1 is reported as a pseudogene. The sequencing used CD4+ or CD8+ T cells sorted from blood, collected in a trial of the OX40 agonist ivuxolimab. This TCR was recovered from an adult with an advanced solid tumor such as melanoma, head and neck, liver or kidney cancer. For the CDR3, the DNA is TGTGCCAGCAGCCCCTGTCTGGGGGCAGGGACAGGAAACACCATATATTTT. It yields the protein CASSPCLGAGTGNTIYF.